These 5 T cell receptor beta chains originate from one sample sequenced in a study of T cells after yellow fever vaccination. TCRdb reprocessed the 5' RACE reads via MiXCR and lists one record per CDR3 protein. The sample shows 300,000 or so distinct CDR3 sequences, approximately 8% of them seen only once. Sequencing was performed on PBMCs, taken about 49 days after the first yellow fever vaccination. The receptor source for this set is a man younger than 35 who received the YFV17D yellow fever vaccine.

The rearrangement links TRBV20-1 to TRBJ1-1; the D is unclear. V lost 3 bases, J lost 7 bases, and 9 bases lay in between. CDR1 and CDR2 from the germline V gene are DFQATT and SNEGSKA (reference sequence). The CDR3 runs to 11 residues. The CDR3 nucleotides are TGCAGTGCTAGCGAAACTAATGAAGCTTTCTTT. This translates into CSASETNEAFF.

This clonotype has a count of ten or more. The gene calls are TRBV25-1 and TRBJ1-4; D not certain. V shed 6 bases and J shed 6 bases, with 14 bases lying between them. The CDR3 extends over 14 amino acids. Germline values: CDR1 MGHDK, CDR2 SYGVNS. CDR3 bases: TGTGCCAGCAGGCCTTCCTCGCCCGATGAAAAACTGTTTTTT. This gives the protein CASRPSSPDEKLFF.

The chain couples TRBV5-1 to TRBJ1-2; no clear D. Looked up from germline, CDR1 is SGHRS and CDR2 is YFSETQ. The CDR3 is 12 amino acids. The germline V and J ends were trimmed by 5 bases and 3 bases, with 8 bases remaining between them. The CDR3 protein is CASRRPHYGYTF. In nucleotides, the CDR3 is TGCGCCAGCAGGCGCCCCCACTATGGCTACACCTTC.

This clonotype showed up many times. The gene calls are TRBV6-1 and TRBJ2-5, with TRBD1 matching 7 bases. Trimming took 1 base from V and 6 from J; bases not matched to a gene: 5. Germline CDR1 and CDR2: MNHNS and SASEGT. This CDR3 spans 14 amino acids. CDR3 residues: CASSEVQGVKTQYF. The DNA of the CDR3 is TGTGCCAGCAGTGAAGTTCAGGGGGTGAAGACCCAGTACTTC.

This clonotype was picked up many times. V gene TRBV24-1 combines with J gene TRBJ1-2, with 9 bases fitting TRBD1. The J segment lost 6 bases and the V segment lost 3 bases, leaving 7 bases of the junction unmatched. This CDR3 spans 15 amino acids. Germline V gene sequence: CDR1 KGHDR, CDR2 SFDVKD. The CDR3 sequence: CATSDPNRGRDGYTF. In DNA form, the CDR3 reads TGTGCCACCAGTGATCCTAACAGGGGGCGAGATGGCTACACCTTC.